The T cell receptor beta chain under discussion was sequenced for a study of blood T cells in healthy people across ages (dated by TCRdb to the mid-2010s). With regard to the full study: In model experiments, template switching captured roughly one uniquely barcoded TCR beta cDNA molecule for every two T cells. The donors were divided into four age groups: young (average around 15 years), middle-aged (about 41), aged (approximately 62) and long-lived (82). To avoid experimental bias, donors of different ages were spread randomly across the sequencing lanes. Two additional independent replicas of 1 million unique cDNA reads from the same blood draw were analyzed for two donors (one aged 18 to 30 and one aged 80 or older). Using deep sequencing normalized with unique cDNA molecular identifiers, the study measured how TCR beta repertoire diversity changes with age.

General study outcomes and caveats: Compared with the aged group, the long-lived group had more naive CD4+ T cells, fewer expanded clones and increased TCR diversity, a pattern suggesting age selection. As age increased, observed TCR beta diversity per million T cells dropped in a roughly linear way, and a significant reduction was already evident by age approximately 40. The CMV infection status of donors was not known, potentially confounding age-related changes in expanded clonotypes. Bulk unsorted PBMC profiling prevented conclusive comparison of naive and antigen-experienced compartments. Estimates of total diversity based on one million sequenced T cells were regarded as lower bounds and as underestimates. Observed TCR beta diversity correlated strongly with the percentage of naive T cells measured by flow cytometry.

The roughly 39 donors, aged roughly 6 to 90 years, were systemically healthy Caucasian individuals from Russia. Each donor gave about 9.2 milliliters of peripheral blood, drawn into EDTA-treated Vacutainer tubes. Ficoll-Paque density-gradient centrifugation was used to isolate PBMCs, with at least 6 million per sample. Total RNA, at least 6 micrograms per sample, was extracted from PBMCs with Trizol reagent. For every donor, an aliquot of PBMCs went through flow cytometry to measure the percentages of naive CD45RAhigh/CD27high T cells. V sheds 1 base and J sheds 6 bases, leaving 12 bases between their ends. From the germline V gene (reference sequence), CDR1 is DFQATT and CDR2 is SNEGSKA. The cysteine opens and the phenylalanine closes a CDR3 of 14 amino acids. Only CDR3 DNA remains: 42 bases, in frame from the first base. Preparation of the library involved 5' RACE. The reads were generated on an Illumina HiSeq 2500. The second PCR ran for roughly 7 to 11 cycles and used a J-beta primer mix along with a sample-barcoded 5' primer. A template-switch 5' adaptor carrying 12 random nucleotides introduced a unique molecular identifier onto each TCR beta cDNA molecule. At least 2.5 million CDR3-containing paired-end reads were obtained from each sample. All of the RNA was converted into first-strand cDNA using the Mint cDNA synthesis kit, with a TRBC-specific oligonucleotide serving as the primer. Following uracil-DNA glycosylase treatment, all cDNA underwent a first 18-cycle PCR with the universal primers M1SS and BC2_uni_R. The original methods were these. For normalization, 1 million high-quality reads were randomly selected from each sample, with every read carrying a distinct molecular identifier. Reads with shared molecular identifiers were discarded instead of being binned into consensus sequences. CDR3 identification, clonotype clustering and error correction used MiTCR with a Q25 quality threshold and the strictest error-elimination algorithm. A nonparametric unseen species model with Euler transformation was used to estimate lower-bound total TCR beta diversity. In TCRdb, the public reads were trimmed at Q25 with fastp and aligned with MiXCR, with productive beta chains retained. Here each entry gathers all rows of one CDR3 protein and keeps the most common genes and DNA. These V and J calls rely on TCRdb rather than the paper's analysis. The sample table records approximately 810,000 distinct CDR3 sequences; under 30% of these occur just once. The top ten constitute approximately 15% of the sample.

This clonotype has only a few counts. It has no known antigen specificity. No base-level quality is on record; no much larger clone is a single base apart. Rearrangement joined TRBV20-1 to TRBJ2-2; the D gene cannot be resolved reliably. The source is a woman over 75 in good health. The sequenced material came from blood. The DNA sequence reads TGCAGTGCTAGAGCCCGTCTGGGGTCCGGGGAGCTGTTTTTT. It translates to CSARARLGSGELFF.